The entry that follows covers one TCR beta chain sequence. Its cognate antigen is unknown. The data belong to a study of CD8+ T cells in alopecia areata. Overall study context: In an open-label trial, patients got 5 to 10 mg tofacitinib twice daily. Study-level findings and limits: Higher clonality than in normal scalp was seen in lesional scalp, especially alopecia totalis/universalis.

PBMCs, the starting material, were the source of sorted CD4+ and CD8+ T cells. The V end was cut by 2 bases, the J end by 1 base, with 11 bases between. The CDR3 has 15 amino acids. CDR1 and CDR2 from the germline V gene are SGHNT and YENEEA. RNA was extracted and reverse transcribed into cDNA as the sequencing template. Profiled with immunoSEQ multiplex PCR; TCRdb holds only in-frame clones, not every one. The repertoire consists of 150,000 or so clones, with roughly 44% occurring once and the leading ten covering approximately 6.8%. The sequence was collected from a human donor with alopecia areata. The sequencing sample was made of CD4+ T cells sorted from blood. This chain uses TRBV11-3 with TRBJ1-1, with D unresolved. CDR3 nucleotide sequence: TGTGCCAGCAGCTTACGGATCGGCGGGAACACTGAAGCTTTCTTT. Translation gives CASSLRIGGNTEAFF.